This entry lists 31 T cell receptor beta chains sequenced from one sample in a study of circulating tumor DNA in untreated peripheral T-cell lymphoma. TCRdb keeps only in-frame clones here, not all; method: immunoSEQ multiplex PCR. The profile shows 430 or so clones, around 84% of them singletons. Sequenced input: cell-free DNA from blood serum. The receptor source for this set is a human donor with peripheral T-cell lymphoma.

This clone was found once. V is TRBV2 and J is TRBJ1-5; 10 positions match TRBD1. Germline lookup yields CDR1 SNHLY and CDR2 FYNNEI. The ends lost 4 bases at V and 0 bases at J; junction bases unmatched: 6. This CDR3 has 17 amino acids. The CDR3 DNA reads TGTGCCAGCAGTGGACGACAGGGGGCGTATAGCAATCAGCCCCAGCATTTT. Protein sequence: CASSGRQGAYSNQPQHF.

The chain links TRBV7-9 to TRBJ1-5; 7 bases map to TRBD1. Germline V gene data show CDR1 as SEHNR and CDR2 as FQNEAQ (reference sequence). The ends lost 6 bases at V and 4 bases at J; junction bases unmatched: 9. This CDR3 has 15 amino acids. The CDR3 here is CASRPRQGRNQPQHF. CDR3 nucleotide sequence: TGTGCCAGCAGGCCCCGACAGGGTAGGAATCAGCCCCAGCATTTT.

The V call is TRBV6-5, the J call TRBJ1-1, with D hard to call. CDR1 is MNHEY and CDR2 is SVGAGI in the germline V gene. V shed 6 bases and J shed 2 bases, with 7 bases lying between them. CDR3 length: 12 amino acids. CDR3 DNA: TGTGCCAGCAGCCGACACAACACTGAAGCTTTCTTT. It encodes CASSRHNTEAFF.

This sequence joins TRBV4-1 and TRBJ2-1; D is uncertain. Germline CDR1 and CDR2: MGHRA and YSYEKL. Trimming removed 0 bases at V and 7 bases at J, with 7 bases between. The CDR3 covers 13 residues. CDR3 bases: TGCGCCAGCAGCCAAGAGAGGTGGAATGAGCAGTTCTTC. Protein sequence: CASSQERWNEQFF.

By sample fraction, this clone is hyperexpanded (1% or more). The rearrangement joins TRBV6-5 to TRBJ2-2; D gene uncertain. V lost 2 bases, J lost 3 bases, and 10 bases lay in between. Germline CDR1 reads MNHEY; CDR2 reads SVGAGI. There are 15 residues in the CDR3. CDR3 in amino acids: CASSYRTEYTGELFF. CDR3 DNA: TGTGCCAGCAGTTACCGGACGGAATACACCGGGGAGCTGTTTTTT.

The rearrangement uses TRBV6-1 and TRBJ2-1; 8 bases are shared with TRBD2. V trimming: 8 bases; J trimming: 3 bases; junction bases outside the gene matches: 0. The V gene's germline CDR1 is MNHNS and CDR2 SASEGT. The CDR3 has 12 amino acids. CDR3 loop: CASAGGYNEQFF. CDR3 coding DNA: TGTGCCAGCGCGGGGGGCTACAATGAGCAGTTCTTC.

This chain links TRBV5-1 with TRBJ1-3; unclear D gene. Trimming cost V 0 bases and J 0 bases, with 13 bases left between them. Germline CDR1 and CDR2: SGHRS and YFSETQ. CDR3 size: 17 residues. CDR3 loop: CASSLAGVSYSGNTIYF. CDR3 nucleotide sequence: TGCGCCAGCAGCTTGGCCGGGGTCAGCTACTCTGGAAACACCATATATTTT.

The rearrangement joins TRBV4-3 to TRBJ1-1; D gene ambiguous. The ends were cut back, 1 base at V and 0 bases at J, with 3 bases in the middle. This CDR3 has 13 amino acids. Germline CDR1 LGHNA, CDR2 YSLEER. CDR3: CASSQAVNTEAFF. The CDR3 region has the DNA TGCGCCAGCAGCCAAGCGGTGAACACTGAAGCTTTCTTT.

The J gene is TRBJ2-3, the V gene TRBV7-8, with D maybe TRBD2 (6 bases). The CDR3 sequence is 15 residues long. V shed 4 bases and J shed 3 bases, with 14 bases lying between them. Germline lookup yields CDR1 SGHVS and CDR2 FQNEAQ. CDR3 protein: CASSWRRDLTDTQYF. CDR3 sequence (DNA): TGTGCCAGCAGCTGGAGGAGGGATTTAACAGATACGCAGTATTTT.

This sequence joins TRBV1 and TRBJ1-2. TRBV1 is a documented pseudogene. This CDR3 has 16 residues. CDR3 region: CTSSAGVCAKTYGYTF. The DNA for the CDR3 is TGCACCAGCAGCGCTGGGGTTTGTGCGAAGACCTATGGCTACACCTTC.

This rearrangement joins TRBV19 to TRBJ1-4; no clear D gene. The CDR3 consists of 13 residues. From germline, CDR1 is LNHDA and CDR2 SQIVND (reference sequence). V lost 3 bases, J lost 8 bases, and 10 bases lay in between. CDR3 sequence: CASSIWVKEKLFF. As DNA, the CDR3 is TGTGCCAGTAGTATCTGGGTCAAAGAAAAACTGTTTTTT.

This clone was counted between two and nine times. The rearrangement links TRBV5-1 to TRBJ2-5; 8 bases map to TRBD1. Trimming removed 4 bases from V and 4 bases from J; junction bases left unmatched: 9. The germline CDR1 and CDR2 sequences are SGHRS and YFSETQ. CDR3 size: 15 residues. For the CDR3, the DNA is TGCGCCAGCAGCCAACGGGACAGGTCTCGAGAGACCCAGTACTTC. As protein: CASSQRDRSRETQYF.

The gene calls are TRBV6-1 and TRBJ1-5; D is unclear. CDR3 size: 15 residues. Trimming took off 9 bases at V and 0 bases at J, with 15 bases between the two ends. Germline V gene data show CDR1 as MNHNS and CDR2 as SASEGT. The CDR3 DNA is TGTGCCAGTACGGACCCAGGATATAGCAATCAGCCCCAGCATTTT. This gives the protein CASTDPGYSNQPQHF.

The chain's CDR3 is CASSLGEGAAYNEQFF. CDR3 nucleotide sequence: TGCGCCAGCAGCTTGGGGGAGGGGGCAGCATACAATGAGCAGTTCTTC. The chain is built from TRBV5-1 and TRBJ2-1; possibly TRBD1 or TRBD2 for D (7 bases each). CDR1 SGHRS and CDR2 YFSETQ come from the germline V gene. V lost 0 bases and J lost 4, with 14 bases in between. CDR3 length equals 16 residues.

This clone was found a few times. The CDR3 DNA is TGTGCCAGCAGTTTAATGGAAGCTTTCTTT. As protein: CASSLMEAFF. The chain links TRBV6-1 to TRBJ1-1, with D unclear. Trimming removed 5 bases at V and 8 bases at J, with 6 bases between. CDR1 MNHNS and CDR2 SASEGT come from the germline V gene. The CDR3 spans 10 residues.

The V gene is TRBV5-4, the J gene TRBJ1-6; tentatively, D is TRBD1 (6 bases). Germline lookup yields CDR1 SGHNT and CDR2 YYREEE (reference sequence). The CDR3 contains 15 residues. With 5 bases removed from V and 7 bases from J, the gap between germline ends came to 16 bases. The CDR3 here is CASSLDRPGNSPLHF. The CDR3 nucleotides are TGTGCCAGCAGTCTGGACAGACCTGGGAATTCACCCCTCCACTTT.

The rearrangement joins TRBV4-1 to TRBJ1-1, with 7 bases aligning to TRBD1. CDR1 and CDR2 (germline): MGHRA, YSYEKL. The J segment lost 1 base and the V segment lost 4 bases, leaving 9 bases of the junction unmatched. This CDR3 has 16 amino acids. The CDR3 sequence: CASSRGTVGRNTEAFF. CDR3 DNA: TGCGCCAGCAGCCGAGGGACAGTAGGTAGGAACACTGAAGCTTTCTTT.

This chain uses TRBV6-4 with TRBJ2-1, with D tentatively TRBD2 (6 bases). Trimming removed 0 bases from V and 6 bases from J, with 12 bases in between. Germline V lookup: CDR1 MRHNA, CDR2 SNTAGT. The CDR3 runs to 15 residues. The CDR3 sequence: CASSDSIGTSNEQFF. The CDR3 DNA sequence: TGTGCCAGCAGTGACTCGATTGGGACTTCCAATGAGCAGTTCTTC.

This chain links TRBV7-9 with TRBJ2-7; either TRBD1 or TRBD2 may fit D (5 bases each). Germline V gives CDR1 SEHNR, CDR2 FQNEAQ (reference sequence). V shed 5 bases and J shed 5 bases, with 10 bases lying between them. The CDR3 totals 12 residues. The CDR3 region is CASSVGTNEQYF. The CDR3 DNA is TGTGCCAGCAGCGTCGGGACCAACGAGCAGTACTTC.

This clone was seen just once. This chain connects TRBV10-2 to TRBJ2-2, with D possibly TRBD2 on 5 matching bases. The germline V gene encodes CDR1 WSHSY and CDR2 SAAADI. The ends were cut back, 0 bases at V and 7 bases at J, with 6 bases in the middle. The CDR3 runs 13 residues. This CDR3 reads CASSESRVGELFF. The CDR3 DNA sequence: TGCGCCAGCAGTGAGTCGAGGGTCGGGGAGCTGTTTTTT.

In this sample, this clone turned up once. J is TRBJ2-7 and V is TRBV4-3; TRBD1 matches at 9 bases. The length of the CDR3 is 17 residues. Germline V lookup: CDR1 LGHNA, CDR2 YSLEER. V shed 4 bases, J shed 1 base, and the junction held 11 bases outside the gene matches. This chain's CDR3 is CASSPSPGTGSSYEQYF. The CDR3 DNA reads as TGCGCCAGCAGCCCATCTCCCGGGACAGGGAGTTCCTACGAGCAGTACTTC.

This clone was detected a few times. V gene TRBV5-6 combines with J gene TRBJ1-1; TRBD1 matches 10 bases. J lost 0 bases, V lost 4 bases, and 12 bases had no gene match. This CDR3 contains 18 residues. Looked up from germline, CDR1 is SGHDT and CDR2 is YYEEEE. CDR3 nucleotide sequence: TGTGCCAGCAGCCCGTGGTATGTGGACAGGGGGTTGAACACTGAAGCTTTCTTT. Its protein is CASSPWYVDRGLNTEAFF.

J is TRBJ2-5 and V is TRBV2; 9 nucleotides align to TRBD1. From germline, CDR1 is SNHLY and CDR2 FYNNEI. The ends lost 6 bases at V and 4 bases at J; junction bases unmatched: 9. This CDR3 is 15 amino acids long. The CDR3 sequence: CASRETGGSSETQYF. CDR3 nucleotides: TGTGCCAGCAGGGAGACAGGGGGGTCGTCAGAGACCCAGTACTTC.

V gene TRBV2 combines with J gene TRBJ1-6, with D possibly being TRBD1 (5 bases). Trimming pared 10 bases from V and 3 bases from J, leaving 16 bases between. Germline values: CDR1 SNHLY, CDR2 FYNNEI. CDR3 length equals 15 residues. The CDR3 nucleotides are TGTGCCAACCGGGGCAACCGCTACTATAATTCACCCCTCCACTTT. Translating it yields CANRGNRYYNSPLHF.

The CDR3, as DNA: TGCGCCAGCAGCCAAGATTGGGACACCTATGGCTACACCTTC. Translating it yields CASSQDWDTYGYTF. The rearrangement joins TRBV4-3 to TRBJ1-2; a weak D match, TRBD1 (6 bases). Germline V lookup: CDR1 LGHNA, CDR2 YSLEER. The CDR3 runs 14 residues. The V and J ends lost 0 bases and 4 bases respectively, with 9 bases between them.

The chain couples TRBV5-8 to TRBJ2-5; maybe TRBD1 (5 bases). Germline CDR1 and CDR2: SGHTS and YDEGEE. CDR3 length: 15 residues. The ends were cut back, 0 bases at V and 5 bases at J, with 14 bases in the middle. The CDR3 loop is CASSLEAGPKETQYF. The CDR3 DNA sequence: TGTGCCAGCAGCTTGGAGGCAGGGCCGAAGGAGACCCAGTACTTC.

The table lists this clone with a few counts. This rearrangement joins TRBV2 to TRBJ1-4, with 7 bases aligning to TRBD1. The CDR3 sequence is 14 residues long. V was pared by 6 bases and J by 4 bases, with 5 bases of the junction left unmatched. Germline CDR1 and CDR2: SNHLY and FYNNEI. This CDR3 reads CASRTGTVNEKLFF. The CDR3 DNA reads as TGTGCCAGCAGAACCGGGACAGTTAATGAAAAACTGTTTTTT. Full variable domain (rest looked up from reference TRBV2 and TRBJ1-4): EPEVTQTPSHQVTQMGQEVILRCVPISNHLYFYWYRQILGQKVEFLVSFYNNEISEKSEIFDDQFSVERPDGSNFTLKIRSTKLEDSAMYFCASRTGTVNEKLFFGSGTQLSVL.

This clone was counted a single time. The V and J genes are TRBV4-1 and TRBJ1-6; perhaps TRBD1 as D (6 bases). The V end lost 0 bases, the J end lost 9 bases, and 12 bases lay between the germline ends. This CDR3 region has 15 residues. CDR1 is MGHRA, CDR2 YSYEKL, per germline. CDR3 protein: CASSQDPQGSSPLHF. CDR3 nucleotides: TGCGCCAGCAGCCAAGATCCCCAGGGGAGTTCACCCCTCCACTTT.

This rearrangement joins TRBV7-2 to TRBJ2-1; possibly TRBD1 or TRBD2 for D (5 bases each). V was pared by 1 base and J by 6 bases, with 10 bases between. CDR1 and CDR2 from the germline V gene are SGHTA and FQGNSA. The CDR3 extends over 14 amino acids. This CDR3 is CASSLVGTLNEQFF. In DNA form, the CDR3 reads TGTGCCAGCAGCTTAGTGGGGACCCTCAATGAGCAGTTCTTC.

The count of this clone is one. The chain carries TRBV30 and TRBJ1-2, with 7 nucleotides matching TRBD1. The J segment lost 0 bases and the V segment lost 2 bases, leaving 6 bases of the junction unmatched. Germline V gene lookup returns CDR1 GTSNPN and CDR2 SVGIG (reference sequence). The CDR3 has 15 residues. The CDR3 protein is CAWSHETGTNYGYTF. DNA for the CDR3: TGTGCCTGGAGTCACGAGACAGGGACTAACTATGGCTACACCTTC.

This chain joins TRBV30 and TRBJ2-3; tentatively, D is TRBD2 (5 bases). Trimming cost V 7 bases and J 3 bases, with 11 bases left between them. Germline-derived CDR1 and CDR2 are GTSNPN and SVGIG (reference sequence). This CDR3 is 12 amino acids long. The CDR3 reads CALLVTTDTQYF. CDR3 DNA sequence: TGTGCCTTACTAGTCACTACAGATACGCAGTATTTT.